Detailed here is one T cell receptor (beta chain). These data come from a study of blood T cell repertoires in COVID-19. At the level of the study: Both acute and convalescent COVID-19 samples were obtained from the United States, Italy and Spain. T cells, B-cell-depleted T cells, or PBMCs supplied cDNA or gDNA.

Trimming shortened V by 4 bases and J by 0 bases, and 11 bases separated the two germline ends. Germline loops: CDR1 SGHTS, CDR2 YDEGEE. There are 14 residues in the CDR3. The Seattle patients joined while their infection was active and were tracked longitudinally afterward. How the authors handled the data: Amplified reference gene primers provided the basis for estimating nucleated cell counts. Data came from immunoSEQ multiplex PCR; TCRdb stores just in-frame clones and leaves some out. That table is the source of V, J and clone size, and D and trimming were worked out from the DNA. This table holds approximately 110,000 clones, roughly 74% found once.

The chain has TRBV5-8 and TRBJ2-7, with a weak D call TRBD2 (5 bases). Source material: peripheral blood. The TCR sequence derives from a man of 80 years or more with COVID-19, enrolled during active disease. In DNA form, the CDR3 reads TGTGCCAGCAGCCGCGACGGACTCTCCTACGAGCAGTACTTC. Translating it yields CASSRDGLSYEQYF. Drawing the rest from reference TRBV5-8 and TRBJ2-7, the complete variable domain is EAGVTQSPTHLIKTRGQQATLRCSPISGHTSVYWYQQALGLGLQFLLWYDEGEERNRGNFPPRFSGRQFPNYSSELNVNALELEDSALYLCASSRDGLSYEQYFGPGTRLTVT.